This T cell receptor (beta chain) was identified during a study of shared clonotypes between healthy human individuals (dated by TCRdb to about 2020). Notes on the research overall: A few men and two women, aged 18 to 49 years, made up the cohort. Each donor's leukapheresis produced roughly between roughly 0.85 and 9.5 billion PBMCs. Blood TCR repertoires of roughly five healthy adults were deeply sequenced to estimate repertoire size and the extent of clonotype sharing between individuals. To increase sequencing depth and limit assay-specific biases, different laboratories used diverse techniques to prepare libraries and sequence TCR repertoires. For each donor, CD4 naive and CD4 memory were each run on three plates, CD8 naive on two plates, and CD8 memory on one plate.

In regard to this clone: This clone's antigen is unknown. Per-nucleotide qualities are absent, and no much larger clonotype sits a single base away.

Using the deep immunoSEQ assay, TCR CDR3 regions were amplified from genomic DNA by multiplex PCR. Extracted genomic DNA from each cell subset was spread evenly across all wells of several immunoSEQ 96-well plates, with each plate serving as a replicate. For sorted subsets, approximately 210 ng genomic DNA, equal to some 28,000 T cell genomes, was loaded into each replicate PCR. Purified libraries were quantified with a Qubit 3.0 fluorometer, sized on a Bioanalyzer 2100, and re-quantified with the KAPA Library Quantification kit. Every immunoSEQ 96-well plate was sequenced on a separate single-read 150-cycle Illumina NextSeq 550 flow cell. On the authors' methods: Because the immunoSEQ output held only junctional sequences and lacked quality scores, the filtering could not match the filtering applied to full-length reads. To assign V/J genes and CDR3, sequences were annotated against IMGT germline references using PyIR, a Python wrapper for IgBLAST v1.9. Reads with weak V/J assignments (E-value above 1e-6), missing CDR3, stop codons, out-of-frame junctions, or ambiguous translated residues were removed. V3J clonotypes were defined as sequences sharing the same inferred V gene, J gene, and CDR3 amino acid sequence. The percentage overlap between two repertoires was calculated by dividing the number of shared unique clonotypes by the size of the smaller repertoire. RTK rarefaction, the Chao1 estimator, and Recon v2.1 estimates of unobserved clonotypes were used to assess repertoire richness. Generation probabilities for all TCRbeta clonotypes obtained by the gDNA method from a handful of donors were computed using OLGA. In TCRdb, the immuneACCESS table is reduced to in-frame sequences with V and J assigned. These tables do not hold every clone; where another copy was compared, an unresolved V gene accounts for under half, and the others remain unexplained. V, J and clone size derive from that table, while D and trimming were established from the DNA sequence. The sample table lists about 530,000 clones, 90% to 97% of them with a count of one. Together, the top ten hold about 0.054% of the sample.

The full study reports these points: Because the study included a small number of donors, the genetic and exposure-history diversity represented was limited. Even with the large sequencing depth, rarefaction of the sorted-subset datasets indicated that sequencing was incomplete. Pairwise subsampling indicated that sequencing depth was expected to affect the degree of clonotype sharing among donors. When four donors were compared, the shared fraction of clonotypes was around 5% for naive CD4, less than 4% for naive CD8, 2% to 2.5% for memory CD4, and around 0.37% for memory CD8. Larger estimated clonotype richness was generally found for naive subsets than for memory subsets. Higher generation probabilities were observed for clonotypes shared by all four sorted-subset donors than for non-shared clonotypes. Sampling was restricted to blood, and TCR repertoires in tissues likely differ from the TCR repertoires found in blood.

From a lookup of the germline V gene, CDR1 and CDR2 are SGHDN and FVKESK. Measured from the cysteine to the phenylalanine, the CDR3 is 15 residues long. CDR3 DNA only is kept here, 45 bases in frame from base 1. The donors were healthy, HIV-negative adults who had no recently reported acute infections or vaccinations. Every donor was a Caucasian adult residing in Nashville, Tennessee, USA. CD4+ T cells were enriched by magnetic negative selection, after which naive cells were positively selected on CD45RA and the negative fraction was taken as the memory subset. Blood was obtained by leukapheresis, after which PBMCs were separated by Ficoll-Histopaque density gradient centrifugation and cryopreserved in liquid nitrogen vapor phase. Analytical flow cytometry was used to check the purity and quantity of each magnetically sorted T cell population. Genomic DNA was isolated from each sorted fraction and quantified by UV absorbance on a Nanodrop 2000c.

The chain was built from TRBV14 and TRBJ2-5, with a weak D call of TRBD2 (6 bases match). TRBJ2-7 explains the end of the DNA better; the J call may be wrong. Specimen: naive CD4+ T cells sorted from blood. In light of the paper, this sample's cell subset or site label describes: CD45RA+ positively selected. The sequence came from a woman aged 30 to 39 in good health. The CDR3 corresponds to CASSHSGTSRYEQYF. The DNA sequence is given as TGTGCCAGCAGCCATTCCGGGACTTCCCGCTACGAGCAGTACTTC.